Each of the 10 T cell receptor beta chains below was sequenced from the same sample in a study of shared clonotypes between healthy human individuals. The assay was immunoSEQ multiplex PCR, and TCRdb's table has in-frame clones only and misses some. This sample has under 2,500,000 clones; more than 90% occur once, and the top ten carry roughly 0.13%. Source material: naive CD4+ T cells sorted from blood. The subset: CD45RA+ positively selected. These receptors were collected from a man between 18 and 35 years old in good health.

This clone was seen just once. Other DNA sequences from this sample encode an identical CDR3 as well. V and J are TRBV5-4 and TRBJ1-1; a possible D gene is TRBD1 (5 bases). There are 13 residues in the CDR3. Germline CDR1 reads SGHNT; CDR2 reads YYREEE (reference sequence). Trimming stripped 4 bases from V and 1 base from J, with 8 bases between. The CDR3 DNA is TGTGCCAGCAGCCTTCAGGGGAACACTGAAGCTTTCTTT. Protein sequence: CASSLQGNTEAFF.

The chain couples TRBV5-8 to TRBJ2-2, with 9 bases identical to TRBD1. The CDR3 loop spans 12 amino acids. The germline V gene has CDR1 SGHTS and CDR2 YDEGEE. Trimming at V came to 10 bases and at J to 7 bases, leaving 5 bases not matched to a gene. CDR3 sequence reads: CAVGTGYGELFF. As DNA, the CDR3 is TGTGCCGTCGGGACAGGGTACGGGGAGCTGTTTTTT.

This clone was picked up one time. This chain joins TRBV5-4 and TRBJ1-3; unclear D gene. In germline, CDR1 is SGHNT, CDR2 YYREEE (reference sequence). This CDR3 is built from 15 residues. Trimming took off 3 bases at V and 1 base at J, with 11 bases between the two ends. CDR3 loop: CASSSHTESGNTIYF. The CDR3 bases are TGTGCCAGCAGCTCACACACCGAGTCTGGAAACACCATATATTTT.

In its sample, this clone was seen once. The gene calls are TRBV6-1 and TRBJ1-4, with no clear D. Trimming cost V 1 base and J 1 base, with 7 bases left between them. From germline, CDR1 is MNHNS and CDR2 SASEGT. CDR3 length: 15 amino acids. The CDR3 nucleotides read TGTGCCAGCAGTGAAGGGGTGGGAACTAATGAAAAACTGTTTTTT. It translates to CASSEGVGTNEKLFF.

The V gene is TRBV20-1, the J gene TRBJ2-3; D gene uncertain. V was shortened by 6 bases and J by 14 bases, with 18 bases between the two germline ends. Germline CDR1 and CDR2: DFQATT and SNEGSKA (reference sequence). The CDR3 runs to 11 residues. CDR3 DNA sequence: TGCAGTGCCCCTGAGGTTCCGCTGCCGTATTTT. Its translation is CSAPEVPLPYF.

This chain links TRBV5-1 with TRBJ2-7, with D possibly called TRBD1 or TRBD2 (5 bases each). Trimming shortened V by 4 bases and J by 0 bases, and 14 bases separated the two germline ends. In germline, CDR1 is SGHRS, CDR2 YFSETQ. The CDR3 has 15 residues. Written as DNA, the CDR3 is TGCGCCAGCAGCCCCCGGGACGGAAGCTCCTACGAGCAGTACTTC. Translated, it gives CASSPRDGSSYEQYF.

The rearrangement uses TRBV28 and TRBJ1-2; D may be TRBD1 (5 bases). The CDR3 loop spans 11 amino acids. Germline CDR1 MDHEN, CDR2 SYDVKM. V was clipped by 10 bases and J by 9 bases, with 15 bases between them. The chain's CDR3 is CATLGGGSYTF. Written as DNA, the CDR3 is TGTGCCACCCTGGGCGGGGGTAGCTACACCTTC.

The chain links TRBV5-4 to TRBJ2-3, with 10 bases lining up with TRBD1. The trim removed 5 bases at V and 6 bases at J, leaving 6 bases unmatched. The CDR3 sequence is 14 residues long. Germline V CDR1 and CDR2: SGHNT, YYREEE (reference sequence). The CDR3 is CASREGQGSDTQYF. CDR3 nucleotides: TGTGCCAGCAGGGAGGGACAGGGGTCGGATACGCAGTATTTT.

This clone was picked up one time. The chain joins TRBV7-2 to TRBJ1-1; TRBD1 might be the D (5 bases). V was clipped by 1 base and J by 0 bases, with 12 bases between them. CDR1 is SGHTA and CDR2 is FQGNSA in the germline V gene. The CDR3 contains 16 residues. CDR3 nucleotides: TGTGCCAGCAGCTTAGGGGGCCCCGTCATGAACACTGAAGCTTTCTTT. Its translation is CASSLGGPVMNTEAFF.

The rearrangement uses TRBV7-9 and TRBJ2-7; D remains unclear. The CDR3 has 12 residues. With 5 bases removed from V and 9 bases from J, the gap between germline ends came to 14 bases. CDR1 SEHNR and CDR2 FQNEAQ come from the germline V gene (reference sequence). The CDR3 loop is CASSPLSSGQYF. CDR3 sequence (DNA): TGTGCCAGCAGCCCCCTCTCTAGTGGGCAGTACTTC.